The 16 T cell receptor beta chains reported below all come from one sample, sequenced in a study of T cell repertoires and HLA-DP antigens. Antigen specificity for these receptors is unknown. Libraries were prepared by immunoSEQ multiplex PCR; TCRdb keeps only in-frame clonotypes and omits some of them. The sample has almost 90,000 clones; around nine tenths are singletons. Material for sequencing was CD4+ T cells from PBMCs. The receptors derive from a man in his fifties in good health and CMV-seronegative.

V and J are TRBV5-1 and TRBJ1-1; D remains ambiguous. Germline V gene sequence: CDR1 SGHRS, CDR2 YFSETQ. The CDR3 runs to 14 residues. The V gene lost 4 bases and the J gene lost 0 bases, with 10 bases spanning the gap. CDR3 in amino acids: CASSSREMNTEAFF. The DNA of the CDR3 is TGCGCCAGCAGCAGCCGGGAGATGAACACTGAAGCTTTCTTT.

This clone showed up just once. The chain uses TRBV5-4 and TRBJ1-5; 8 positions match TRBD1. The CDR3 runs to 14 residues. Germline-derived CDR1 and CDR2 are SGHNT and YYREEE (reference sequence). The ends lost 9 bases at V and 0 bases at J; junction bases unmatched: 5. CDR3 DNA sequence: TGTGCCACCTTGGACAGGGATAGCAATCAGCCCCAGCATTTT. Translated, it gives CATLDRDSNQPQHF.

The CDR3, as DNA: TGTGCCAGCAGCCAAGTGCTCAGGAACACCGGGGAGCTGTTTTTT. Translation gives CASSQVLRNTGELFF. This chain links TRBV14 with TRBJ2-2; no definite D call. V was pared by 1 base and J by 1 base, with 7 bases between. The CDR3 contains 15 residues. The germline V gene encodes CDR1 SGHDN and CDR2 FVKESK.

Here the CDR3 DNA reads TGTGCCAGCAGCCCCGGCCCGGGACAGGGAGCCCCCGGCTACACCTTC. Residues: CASSPGPGQGAPGYTF. The chain couples TRBV5-6 to TRBJ1-2; 9 bases match TRBD1. CDR3 length equals 16 residues. Germline V CDR1 and CDR2: SGHDT, YYEEEE. After removal of 4 bases from V and 8 bases from J, the junction contained 15 bases not matched to a gene.

The chain recombines TRBV6-5 with TRBJ1-3; D not certain. The CDR3 runs 15 residues. Germline CDR1 and CDR2: MNHEY and SVGAGI. V was shortened by 4 bases and J by 4 bases, with 14 bases between the two germline ends. The CDR3 region has the DNA TGTGCCAGCAGTTCTTGGCAAACGGGCGGAAACACCATATATTTT. This codes for CASSSWQTGGNTIYF.

The chain has TRBV18 and TRBJ1-2; unclear D gene. This CDR3 comprises 9 residues. Looked up from germline, CDR1 is KGHSH and CDR2 is LQKENI. The V gene lost 6 bases and the J gene lost 14 bases, with 10 bases spanning the gap. The CDR3 nucleotides are TGTGCCAGCTCCCCCAGAGGTACCTTC. Residues: CASSPRGTF.

This sequence joins TRBV5-1 and TRBJ1-4, with no clear D. The V gene lost 0 bases and the J gene lost 7 bases, with 7 bases spanning the gap. This CDR3 region has 13 residues. Germline CDR1 SGHRS, CDR2 YFSETQ. CDR3 amino acids: CASSLGWGEKLFF. The CDR3 coding sequence is TGCGCCAGCAGCTTGGGGTGGGGTGAAAAACTGTTTTTT.

The chain is built from TRBV6-5 and TRBJ1-1; tentative D call: TRBD1 (6 bases). Germline assignment: CDR1 MNHEY and CDR2 SVGAGI. The CDR3 runs to 14 residues. Between the trimmed V and J ends, which lost 4 bases and 1 base, there was a span of 10 bases. CDR3 in amino acids: CASSLRGANTEAFF. Written as DNA, the CDR3 is TGTGCCAGCAGTTTGCGGGGGGCGAACACTGAAGCTTTCTTT.

The chain employs TRBV6-5 and TRBJ1-2, with a weak D call TRBD1 (6 bases). Deletions cut 4 bases from V and 0 bases from J, with 9 bases between. Germline loops: CDR1 MNHEY, CDR2 SVGAGI. CDR3 length: 14 amino acids. Here the CDR3 DNA reads TGTGCCAGCAGTTTCGACAGGACTAACTATGGCTACACCTTC. This gives the protein CASSFDRTNYGYTF.

This chain joins TRBV5-1 and TRBJ2-5, with 7 bases that match TRBD2. The end of the DNA is better explained by TRBJ2-7, so the J call may be wrong. The CDR3 covers 14 residues. Germline assignment: CDR1 SGHRS and CDR2 YFSETQ. The CDR3 protein is CASSLGTTPYEQYF. The CDR3 coding sequence is TGCGCCAGCAGCCTCGGGACTACCCCCTACGAGCAGTACTTC.

V gene TRBV11-2 combines with J gene TRBJ2-1; D gene uncertain. Germline loops: CDR1 SGHAT, CDR2 FQNNGV. The CDR3 is made up of 13 amino acids. The V and J ends lost 5 bases and 10 bases respectively, with 15 bases between them. The CDR3 DNA reads TGTGCCAGCAGCCCCGGAGTCAGCAGCGAGCAGTTCTTC. It encodes CASSPGVSSEQFF.

The rearrangement links TRBV28 to TRBJ1-1; 7 bases match TRBD1. This CDR3 is 15 amino acids long. Germline trimming cut 6 bases from V and 5 bases from J; bases unmatched to any gene: 12. Germline-derived CDR1 and CDR2 are MDHEN and SYDVKM. The CDR3 bases are TGTGCCAGCAGGCTAAGGGGGCGCGGGGGGACTGAAGCTTTCTTT. Translation gives CASRLRGRGGTEAFF.

The chain employs TRBV5-5 and TRBJ2-7; D is unresolved. The V gene lost 0 bases and the J gene lost 3 bases, with 4 bases spanning the gap. The CDR3 covers 12 residues. Germline loops: CDR1 SGHKS, CDR2 YYEKEE (reference sequence). CDR3 region: CASSLGLYEQYF. The CDR3 region has the DNA TGTGCCAGCAGCTTGGGACTCTACGAGCAGTACTTC. The full variable domain, in which reference TRBV5-5 and TRBJ2-7 provide the parts outside the CDR3, is DAGVTQSPTHLIKTRGQQVTLRCSPISGHKSVSWYQQVLGQGPQFIFQYYEKEERGRGNFPDRFSARQFPNYSSELNVNALLLGDSALYLCASSLGLYEQYFGPGTRLTVT.

V usage is TRBV27 and J usage is TRBJ2-7; 8 bases map to TRBD1. Looked up from germline, CDR1 is MNHEY and CDR2 is SMNVEV (reference sequence). V shed 3 bases, J shed 5 bases, and the junction held 6 bases outside the gene matches. The CDR3 has 14 amino acids. Written as DNA, the CDR3 is TGTGCCAGCAGTTTTTTCACAGGGGGAGACGAGCAGTACTTC. It is translated as CASSFFTGGDEQYF.

The sample holds a few counts of this clone. The J gene is TRBJ2-1, the V gene TRBV7-8, with 14 nucleotides matching TRBD2. The CDR3 has 16 amino acids. J was trimmed by 9 bases and V by 5 bases; bases with no gene match: 9. Germline V gives CDR1 SGHVS, CDR2 FQNEAQ. CDR3 residues: CASSLGTSGSPSEQFF. DNA of the CDR3: TGTGCCAGCAGCCTCGGGACTAGCGGGAGCCCCAGTGAGCAGTTCTTC.

This chain connects TRBV7-2 to TRBJ1-3, with no clear D. The germline CDR1 and CDR2 sequences are SGHTA and FQGNSA. The CDR3 sequence is 16 residues long. Trimming pared 2 bases from V and 1 base from J, leaving 12 bases between. In DNA, the CDR3 is TGTGCCAGCAGCTTACAACATACGGTATCTGGAAACACCATATATTTT. Amino acids: CASSLQHTVSGNTIYF.